These T cell receptor beta chains were read from a single sample in a study of vaccination effects on CD4 cells after COVID-19. Method: immunoSEQ multiplex PCR; TCRdb's copy keeps in-frame clones and lacks some. The table shows over 45,000 clones, with around 70% occurring only once. No antigen has been assigned to these receptors. Sequenced here: CD4+ T cells from PBMCs cultured with SARS-CoV-2 spike peptides, sampled before COVID-19 vaccination. The receptors were gathered from a human donor who received a COVID-19 vaccine. Each CDR3 is given with its conserved first and last residue. The order of the fields is clone size, V gene, D gene, J gene, CDR3 protein, CDR3 DNA. The D gene is left open where the match is weak. Clone size is not always given. Where it is, it says once, few, many or a class for expanded clones.

-,TRBV27,-,TRBJ2-3,CASRPESADTQYF,TGTGCCAGCAGACCCGAGTCCGCAGATACGCAGTATTTT
-,TRBV23-1,TRBD1,TRBJ1-1,CASSQDTGEQTTEAFF,TGCGCCAGCAGTCAAGACACAGGGGAACAGACCACTGAAGCTTTCTTT
-,TRBV5-3,-,TRBJ1-1,CARSLVSVGRPEAFF,TGTGCCAGAAGCTTGGTGTCTGTTGGGAGACCTGAAGCTTTCTTT
-,TRBV19,-,TRBJ1-5,CASSLGLPNQPQHF,TGTGCCAGTAGTTTGGGACTCCCCAATCAGCCCCAGCATTTT
-,TRBV27,TRBD1,TRBJ1-6,CASSWTGGLRNSPLHF,TGTGCCAGCAGTTGGACAGGGGGCCTAAGGAATTCACCCCTCCACTTT
-,TRBV5-1,-,TRBJ2-2,CASSSRTDSPGELFF,TGCGCCAGCAGCTCCCGGACAGATAGTCCCGGGGAGCTGTTTTTT
few,TRBV5-4,-,TRBJ1-1,CASSLSQKAEAFF,TGTGCCAGCAGCTTGTCTCAGAAGGCTGAAGCTTTCTTT
-,TRBV6-5,-,TRBJ2-7,CASRKGLMLYEQYF,TGTGCCAGCAGGAAGGGGTTGATGCTCTACGAGCAGTACTTC
few,TRBV15,-,TRBJ1-1,CATSKDVMNTEAFF,TGTGCCACCAGCAAGGACGTTATGAACACTGAAGCTTTCTTT
-,TRBV2,-,TRBJ2-7,CASSVLRVEQYF,TGTGCCAGCAGTGTCCTCAGGGTCGAGCAGTACTTC
-,TRBV18,TRBD1,TRBJ2-1,CASSPRAPGTAYYNEQFF,TGTGCCAGCTCACCAAGGGCACCTGGGACAGCCTATTACAATGAGCAGTTCTTC
-,TRBV5-3,-,TRBJ1-1,CARSLEVWGGNAEAFF,TGTGCCAGAAGCTTGGAAGTCTGGGGGGGCAACGCTGAAGCTTTCTTT
-,TRBV18,TRBD1,TRBJ2-5,CASSPQGVQETQYF,TGTGCCAGCTCACCCCAGGGGGTCCAAGAGACCCAGTACTTC
-,TRBV6-1,-,TRBJ1-5,CASSENFYSNQPQHF,TGTGCCAGCAGTGAAAACTTCTATAGCAATCAGCCCCAGCATTTT
-,TRBV12-3/TRBV12-4,-,TRBJ2-5,CASSLFLRETQYF,TGTGCCAGCAGTTTGTTTCTCCGGGAGACCCAGTACTTC
-,TRBV30,-,TRBJ2-7,CAWSVNSRVAYEQYF,TGTGCCTGGAGTGTAAATAGTCGGGTGGCCTACGAGCAGTACTTC
few,TRBV7-9,-,TRBJ2-7,CASRKDSSLHEQYF,TGTGCCAGCCGAAAGGACAGCTCTCTGCACGAGCAGTACTTC
once,TRBV7-2,-,TRBJ2-2,CASSMQGSAGELFF,TGTGCCAGCAGTATGCAGGGGTCCGCCGGGGAGCTGTTTTTT
-,TRBV10-3,-,TRBJ1-3,CAIKVGGGALASGNTIYF,TGTGCCATCAAGGTTGGTGGGGGGGCTTTGGCCTCTGGAAACACCATATATTTT
-,TRBV5-6,-,TRBJ2-5,CASSWGYGVETQYF,TGTGCCAGCAGCTGGGGGTACGGGGTTGAGACCCAGTACTTC
-,TRBV28,-,TRBJ1-2,CASRTHLTIGYTF,TGTGCCAGCAGAACCCACCTAACTATTGGCTACACCTTC
-,TRBV30,TRBD1,TRBJ2-7,CAWSSDRGPYEQYF,TGTGCCTGGAGTTCCGACAGGGGGCCCTACGAGCAGTACTTC
-,TRBV6-5,TRBD2,TRBJ2-7,CASSYSTGGFGYEQYF,TGTGCCAGCAGTTACTCGACGGGAGGATTCGGGTACGAGCAGTACTTC